This TCR beta chain was identified in a study of OX40 agonist ivuxolimab in advanced cancers. Study summary: Ivuxolimab was delivered to patients intravenously every 2 weeks at doses spanning 0.01 to 10 mg/kg. Study-wide results and caveats: Partial responders at 0.1-3.0 mg/kg had among the lowest clonal expansion.

Trimming pared 5 bases from V and 4 bases from J, leaving 14 bases between. This CDR3 has 14 residues. Germline V gene data show CDR1 as SEHNR and CDR2 as FQNEAQ (reference sequence). Clones were sequenced by immunoSEQ multiplex PCR, and TCRdb holds only the in-frame ones, with some missing. The table records tens of thousands of clones, about 91% of them present only once. For this clone: Its antigen is unidentified.

This clonotype was obtained from an adult with an advanced solid tumor such as melanoma, head and neck, liver or kidney cancer. Sample: CD4+ or CD8+ T cells sorted from blood, taken in a trial of the OX40 agonist ivuxolimab. The chain employs TRBV7-9 and TRBJ1-1, with D perhaps matching TRBD1 (5 bases). As DNA, the CDR3 is TGTGCCAGCAGCCCCCGACGGGGGGTCACTGAAGCTTTCTTT. Its translation: CASSPRRGVTEAFF.